This T cell receptor (beta chain) was captured by sequencing in a study of T-cell reconstitution after alpha-beta-depleted transplantation in children (dated by TCRdb to the mid-2010s). In the study overall: Using TCR repertoire profiling, the study quantitatively followed how T-cell immune reconstitution unfolded in children after TCRalphabeta/CD19-depleted allogeneic hematopoietic cell transplantation.

On this clonotype: The specificity of this receptor is unknown. Base qualities are not recorded, but no much larger clone differs from it by a single base.

The method was PCR. Reads for this sample came from an Illumina HiSeq 2500. TCR library preparation used molecular barcoding, with unique molecular identifiers applied to normalize quantification of the TCRbeta repertoire. TCRdb redid the processing of the public reads, applying fastp at Q25 and MiXCR, and retained in-frame beta chains. Identical CDR3 proteins give one entry, which carries the most common genes and DNA. Here the sample has a few hundred thousand distinct CDR3 sequences; under 13% occur a single time. Clones ranked in the top ten supply roughly 5% of the sample. The V end gives up 11 bases and the J end 4 bases, leaving 14 bases in the junction not matched to a gene. Reading from cysteine to phenylalanine, the CDR3 counts 15 amino acids. Here the CDR3 DNA is all that survives: 45 bases in frame from base 1. Looking up the germline V gene yields CDR1 MNHNS and CDR2 SASEGT.

The chain joins TRBV6-1 to TRBJ2-1, with 7 bases aligning to TRBD2. This clonotype was obtained from a human donor who donated a stem cell graft to a child with acute myeloid leukemia. Material: PBMCs from the stem cell graft donor, obtained from the stem cell graft. The CDR3 has the sequence CACRTGASGYNEQFF. The bases read TGTGCCTGCCGGACCGGGGCTAGCGGATACAATGAGCAGTTCTTC.